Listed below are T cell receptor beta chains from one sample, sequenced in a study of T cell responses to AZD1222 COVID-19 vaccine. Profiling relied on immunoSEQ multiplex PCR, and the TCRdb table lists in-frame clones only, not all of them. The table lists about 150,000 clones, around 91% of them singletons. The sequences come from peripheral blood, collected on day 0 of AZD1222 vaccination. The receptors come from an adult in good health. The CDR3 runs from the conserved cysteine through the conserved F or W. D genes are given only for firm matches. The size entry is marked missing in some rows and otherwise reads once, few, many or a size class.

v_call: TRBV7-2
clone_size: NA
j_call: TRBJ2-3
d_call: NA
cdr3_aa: CASSFGSGHKTDTQYF
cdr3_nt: TGTGCCAGCAGCTTCGGGAGCGGCCACAAGACAGATACGCAGTATTTT

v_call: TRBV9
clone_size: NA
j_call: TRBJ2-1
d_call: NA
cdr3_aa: CASSVAPASNEQFF
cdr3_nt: TGTGCCAGCAGCGTAGCCCCCGCTTCCAATGAGCAGTTCTTC

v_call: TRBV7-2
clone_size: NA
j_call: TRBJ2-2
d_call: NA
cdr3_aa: CASSLVRELFF
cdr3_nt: TGTGCCAGCAGCTTAGTCCGGGAGCTGTTTTTT

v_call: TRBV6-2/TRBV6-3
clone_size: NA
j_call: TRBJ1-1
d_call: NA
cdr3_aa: CASSYGGLMNTEAFF
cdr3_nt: TGTGCCAGCAGTTACGGGGGGCTCATGAACACTGAAGCTTTCTTT

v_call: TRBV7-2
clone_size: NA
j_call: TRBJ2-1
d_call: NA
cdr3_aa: CASSFGGSYNEQFF
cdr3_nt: TGTGCCAGCAGCTTTGGGGGGTCCTACAATGAGCAGTTCTTC

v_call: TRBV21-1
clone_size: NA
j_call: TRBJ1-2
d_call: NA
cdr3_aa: CASSTRNRDILMGGYTF
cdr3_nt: TGTGCCAGCAGCACAAGGAACCGGGACATTCTGATGGGTGGCTACACCTTC

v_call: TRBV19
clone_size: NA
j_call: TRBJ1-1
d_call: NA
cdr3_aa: CASSMSAVGTEAFF
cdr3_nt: TGTGCCAGTAGTATGTCGGCAGTAGGGACTGAAGCTTTCTTT

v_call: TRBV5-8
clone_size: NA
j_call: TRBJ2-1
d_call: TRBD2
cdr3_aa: CASSVLAIPGSEQFF
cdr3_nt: TGTGCCAGCAGCGTACTAGCGATCCCTGGGAGTGAGCAGTTCTTC

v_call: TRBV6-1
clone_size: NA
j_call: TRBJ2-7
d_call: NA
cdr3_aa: CASSEAGRLEQYF
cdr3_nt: TGTGCCAGCAGTGAAGCGGGACGCCTCGAGCAGTACTTC

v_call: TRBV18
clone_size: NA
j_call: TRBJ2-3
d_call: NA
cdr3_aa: CASSPLGAAGDTQYF
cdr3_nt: TGTGCCAGCTCCCCACTAGGGGCCGCCGGAGATACGCAGTATTTT

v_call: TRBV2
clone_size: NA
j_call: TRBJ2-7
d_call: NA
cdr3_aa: CASSEGDPEQYF
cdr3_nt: TGTGCCAGCAGTGAAGGTGATCCCGAGCAGTACTTC

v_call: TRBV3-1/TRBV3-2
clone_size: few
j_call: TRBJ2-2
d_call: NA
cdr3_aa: CASSTSDGGNTGELFF
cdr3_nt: TGTGCCAGCAGCACCTCGGACGGGGGGAACACCGGGGAGCTGTTTTTT

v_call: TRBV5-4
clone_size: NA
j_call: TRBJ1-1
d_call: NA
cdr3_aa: CASSRNTEAFF
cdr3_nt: TGTGCCAGCAGTCGTAACACTGAAGCTTTCTTT

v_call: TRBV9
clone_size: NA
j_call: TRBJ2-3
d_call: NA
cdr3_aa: CASSEIGTDTQYF
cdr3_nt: TGTGCCAGCAGCGAAATAGGTACAGATACGCAGTATTTT

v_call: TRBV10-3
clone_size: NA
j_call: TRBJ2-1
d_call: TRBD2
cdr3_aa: CAISEGIAGGPNEQFF
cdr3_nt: TGTGCCATCAGTGAAGGGATAGCGGGAGGGCCGAATGAGCAGTTCTTC

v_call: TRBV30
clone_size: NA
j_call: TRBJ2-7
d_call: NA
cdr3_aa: CAWSEQAGSYEQYF
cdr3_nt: TGTGCCTGGAGTGAACAGGCAGGGTCCTACGAGCAGTACTTC

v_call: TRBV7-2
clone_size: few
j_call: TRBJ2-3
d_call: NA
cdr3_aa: CASSLVGVSTDTQYF
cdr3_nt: TGTGCCAGCAGCCTGGTTGGGGTTAGCACAGATACGCAGTATTTT

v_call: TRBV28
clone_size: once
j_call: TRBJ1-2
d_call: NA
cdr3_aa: CASSSDVRAYGYTF
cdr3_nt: TGTGCCAGCAGTTCCGACGTCAGGGCCTATGGCTACACCTTC

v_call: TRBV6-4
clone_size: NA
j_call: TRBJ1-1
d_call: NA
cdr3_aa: CASSAGKNTEAFF
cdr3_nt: TGTGCCAGCAGTGCCGGGAAGAACACTGAAGCTTTCTTT

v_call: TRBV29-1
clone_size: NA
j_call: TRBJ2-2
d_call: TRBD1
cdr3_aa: CSVTTGSVTGELFF
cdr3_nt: TGCAGCGTGACGACAGGGTCGGTGACCGGGGAGCTGTTTTTT

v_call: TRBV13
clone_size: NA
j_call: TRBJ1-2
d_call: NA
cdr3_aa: CASSSYTKSNYGYTF
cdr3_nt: TGTGCCAGCAGCTCCTACACCAAATCTAACTATGGCTACACCTTC

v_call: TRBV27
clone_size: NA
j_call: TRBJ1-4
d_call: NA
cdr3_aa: CASSFLGASNEKLFF
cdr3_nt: TGTGCCAGCAGTTTCTTGGGAGCTTCTAATGAAAAACTGTTTTTT

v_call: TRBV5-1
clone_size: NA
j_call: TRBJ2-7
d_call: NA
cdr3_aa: CASSPAGAGEQYF
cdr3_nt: TGCGCCAGCAGCCCGGCAGGGGCGGGCGAGCAGTACTTC

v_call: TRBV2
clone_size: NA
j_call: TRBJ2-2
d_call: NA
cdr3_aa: CASSERNTGELFF
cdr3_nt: TGTGCCAGCAGTGAGCGTAACACCGGGGAGCTGTTTTTT

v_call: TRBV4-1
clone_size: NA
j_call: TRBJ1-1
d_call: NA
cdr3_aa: CASSLRDTNTEAFF
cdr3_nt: TGCGCCAGCAGCCTGCGGGACACGAACACTGAAGCTTTCTTT

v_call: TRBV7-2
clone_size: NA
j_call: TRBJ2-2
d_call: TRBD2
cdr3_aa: CASSLAWTSGRAYNTGELFF
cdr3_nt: TGTGCCAGCAGCTTAGCCTGGACTAGCGGGAGAGCCTACAACACCGGGGAGCTGTTTTTT

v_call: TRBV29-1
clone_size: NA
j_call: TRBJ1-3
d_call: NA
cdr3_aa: CSATGGSGNTIYF
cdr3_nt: TGCAGCGCAACCGGGGGATCTGGAAACACCATATATTTT

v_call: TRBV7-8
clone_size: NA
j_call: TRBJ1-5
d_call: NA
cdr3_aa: CASSPLQGSQPQHF
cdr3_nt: TGTGCCAGCAGCCCTCTTCAGGGTTCTCAGCCCCAGCATTTT

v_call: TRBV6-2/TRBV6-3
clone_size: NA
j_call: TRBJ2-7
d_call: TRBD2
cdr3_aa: CASSYSRGGSNYEQYF
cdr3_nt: TGTGCCAGCAGTTACTCACGGGGGGGCTCGAACTACGAGCAGTACTTC

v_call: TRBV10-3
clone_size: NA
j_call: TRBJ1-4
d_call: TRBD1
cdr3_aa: CAIGSPDRGLEKLFF
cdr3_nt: TGTGCCATCGGCTCTCCCGACAGGGGGTTGGAAAAACTGTTTTTT

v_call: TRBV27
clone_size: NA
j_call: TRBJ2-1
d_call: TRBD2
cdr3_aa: CASSLSYGLAGINEQFF
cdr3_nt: TGTGCCAGCAGTTTATCGTACGGACTAGCGGGAATCAATGAGCAGTTCTTC

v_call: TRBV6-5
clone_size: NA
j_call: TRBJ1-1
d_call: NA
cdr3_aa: CASSYSKAHTEAFF
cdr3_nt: TGTGCCAGCAGTTACTCAAAGGCCCACACTGAAGCTTTCTTT

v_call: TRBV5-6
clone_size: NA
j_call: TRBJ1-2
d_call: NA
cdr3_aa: CASSPGPPNYGYTF
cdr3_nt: TGTGCCAGCAGCCCCGGGCCCCCTAACTATGGCTACACCTTC

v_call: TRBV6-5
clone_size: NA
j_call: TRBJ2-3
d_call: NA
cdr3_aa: CASSYFQGLSTDTQYF
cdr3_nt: TGTGCCAGCAGTTACTTCCAGGGCCTGAGCACAGATACGCAGTATTTT

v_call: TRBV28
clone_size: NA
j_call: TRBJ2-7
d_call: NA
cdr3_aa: CASSHNGWDEQYF
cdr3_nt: TGTGCCAGCAGTCATAACGGGTGGGACGAGCAGTACTTC

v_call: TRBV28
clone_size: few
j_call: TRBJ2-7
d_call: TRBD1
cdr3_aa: CASSGQGPIYEQYF
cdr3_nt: TGTGCCAGCAGCGGACAGGGTCCTATCTACGAGCAGTACTTC

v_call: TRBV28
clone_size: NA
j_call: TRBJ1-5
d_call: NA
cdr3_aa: CASSPDSGIQPQHF
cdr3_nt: TGTGCCAGCAGCCCCGACAGCGGTATTCAGCCCCAGCATTTT

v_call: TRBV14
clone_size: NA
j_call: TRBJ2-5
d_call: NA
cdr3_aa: CASSVYGAFGETQYF
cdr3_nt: TGTGCCAGCAGCGTGTATGGGGCGTTCGGGGAGACCCAGTACTTC

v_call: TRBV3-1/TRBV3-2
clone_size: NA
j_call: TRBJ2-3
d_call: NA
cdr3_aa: CASSQVRRVTSTDTQYF
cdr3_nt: TGTGCCAGCAGCCAAGTACGGCGTGTTACTAGCACAGATACGCAGTATTTT

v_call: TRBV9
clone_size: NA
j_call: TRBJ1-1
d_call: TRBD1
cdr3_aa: CASSRTGAAHTEAFF
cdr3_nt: TGTGCCAGCAGTAGGACAGGGGCAGCGCACACTGAAGCTTTCTTT

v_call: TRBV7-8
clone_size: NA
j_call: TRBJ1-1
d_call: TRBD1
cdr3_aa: CASSNQGANTEAFF
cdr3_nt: TGTGCCAGCAGTAACCAGGGGGCGAACACTGAAGCTTTCTTT

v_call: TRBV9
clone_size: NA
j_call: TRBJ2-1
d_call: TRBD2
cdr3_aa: CASSGTSGYNEQFF
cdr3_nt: TGTGCCAGCAGCGGGACTAGCGGATACAATGAGCAGTTCTTC